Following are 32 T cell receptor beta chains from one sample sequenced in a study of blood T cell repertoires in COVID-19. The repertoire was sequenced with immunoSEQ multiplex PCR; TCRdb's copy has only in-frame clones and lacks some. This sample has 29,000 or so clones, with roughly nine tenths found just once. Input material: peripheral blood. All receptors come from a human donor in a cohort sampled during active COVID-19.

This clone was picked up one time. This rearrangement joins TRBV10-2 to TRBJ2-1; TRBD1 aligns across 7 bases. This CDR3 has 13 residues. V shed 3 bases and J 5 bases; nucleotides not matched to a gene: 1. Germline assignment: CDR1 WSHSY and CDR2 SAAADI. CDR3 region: CASSEQGNNEQFF. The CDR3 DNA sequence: TGCGCCAGCAGTGAACAGGGGAACAATGAGCAGTTCTTC.

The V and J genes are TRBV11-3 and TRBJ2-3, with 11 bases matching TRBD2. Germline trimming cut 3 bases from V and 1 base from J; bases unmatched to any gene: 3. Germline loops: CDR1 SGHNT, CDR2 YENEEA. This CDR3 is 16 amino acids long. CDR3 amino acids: CASSFTSGGRTDTQYF. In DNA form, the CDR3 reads TGTGCCAGCAGCTTCACTAGCGGGGGCCGCACAGATACGCAGTATTTT.

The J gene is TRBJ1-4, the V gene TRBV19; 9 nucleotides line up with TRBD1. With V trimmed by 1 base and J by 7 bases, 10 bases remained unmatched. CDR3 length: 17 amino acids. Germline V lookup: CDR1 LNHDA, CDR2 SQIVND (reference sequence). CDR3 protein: CASSIGGNRGRIEKLFF. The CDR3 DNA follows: TGTGCCAGTAGTATAGGGGGCAACAGGGGGCGGATTGAAAAACTGTTTTTT. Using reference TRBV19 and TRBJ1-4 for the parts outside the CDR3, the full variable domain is DGGITQSPKYLFRKEGQNVTLSCEQNLNHDAMYWYRQDPGQGLRLIYYSQIVNDFQKGDIAEGYSVSREKKESFPLTVTSAQKNPTAFYLCASSIGGNRGRIEKLFFGSGTQLSVL.

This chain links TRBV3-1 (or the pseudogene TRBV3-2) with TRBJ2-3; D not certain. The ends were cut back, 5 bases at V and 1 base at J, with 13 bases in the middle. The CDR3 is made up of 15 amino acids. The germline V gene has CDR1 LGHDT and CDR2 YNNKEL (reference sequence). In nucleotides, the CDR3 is TGTGCCAGCAGCGATACCAGACACGGCACAGATACGCAGTATTTT. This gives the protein CASSDTRHGTDTQYF.

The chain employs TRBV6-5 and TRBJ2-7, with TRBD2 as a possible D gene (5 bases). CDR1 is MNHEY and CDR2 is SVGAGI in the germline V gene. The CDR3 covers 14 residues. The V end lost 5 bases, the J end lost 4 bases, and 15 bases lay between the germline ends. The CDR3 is CASSPRGNFYEQYF. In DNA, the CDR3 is TGTGCCAGCAGTCCCCGGGGAAATTTTTACGAGCAGTACTTC.

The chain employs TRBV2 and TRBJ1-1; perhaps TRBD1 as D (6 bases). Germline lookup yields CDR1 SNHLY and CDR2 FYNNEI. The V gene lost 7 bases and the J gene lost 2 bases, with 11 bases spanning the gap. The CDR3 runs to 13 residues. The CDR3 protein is CASNRDINTEAFF. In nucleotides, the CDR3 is TGTGCCAGCAATAGGGACATAAACACTGAAGCTTTCTTT.

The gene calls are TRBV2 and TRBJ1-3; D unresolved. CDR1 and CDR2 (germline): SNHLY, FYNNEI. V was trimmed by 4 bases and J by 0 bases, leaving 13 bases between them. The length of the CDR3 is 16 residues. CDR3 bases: TGTGCCAGCAGTGTGTTGCAGGAAAACTCTGGAAACACCATATATTTT. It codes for CASSVLQENSGNTIYF.

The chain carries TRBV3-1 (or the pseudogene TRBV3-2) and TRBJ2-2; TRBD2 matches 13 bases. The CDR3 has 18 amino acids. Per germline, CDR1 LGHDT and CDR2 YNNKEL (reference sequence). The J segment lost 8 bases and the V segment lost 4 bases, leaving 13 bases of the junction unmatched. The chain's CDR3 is CASSLGLAGPSSMGELFF. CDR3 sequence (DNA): TGTGCCAGCAGCCTGGGACTAGCGGGACCCTCATCGATGGGGGAGCTGTTTTTT.

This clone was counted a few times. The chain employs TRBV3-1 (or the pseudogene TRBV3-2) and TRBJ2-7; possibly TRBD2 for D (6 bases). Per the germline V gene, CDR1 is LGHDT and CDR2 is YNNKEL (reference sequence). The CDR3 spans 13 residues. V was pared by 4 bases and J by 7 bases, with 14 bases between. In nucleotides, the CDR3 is TGTGCCAGCAGCCTCGGCTCCGCGGGGGAGCAGTACTTC. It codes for CASSLGSAGEQYF.

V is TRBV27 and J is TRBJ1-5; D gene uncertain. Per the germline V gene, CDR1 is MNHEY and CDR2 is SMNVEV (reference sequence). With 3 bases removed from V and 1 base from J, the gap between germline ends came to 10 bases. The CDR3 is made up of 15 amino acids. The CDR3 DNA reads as TGTGCCAGCAGTTTCGTGGGCTCGAGCAATCAGCCCCAGCATTTT. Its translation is CASSFVGSSNQPQHF.

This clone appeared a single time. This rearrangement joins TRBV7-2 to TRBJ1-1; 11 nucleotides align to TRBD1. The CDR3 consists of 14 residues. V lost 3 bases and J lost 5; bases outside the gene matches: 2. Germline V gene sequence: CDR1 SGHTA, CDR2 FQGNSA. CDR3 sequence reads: CASSLDRGRTEAFF. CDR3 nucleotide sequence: TGTGCCAGCAGCTTGGACAGGGGGCGGACTGAAGCTTTCTTT.

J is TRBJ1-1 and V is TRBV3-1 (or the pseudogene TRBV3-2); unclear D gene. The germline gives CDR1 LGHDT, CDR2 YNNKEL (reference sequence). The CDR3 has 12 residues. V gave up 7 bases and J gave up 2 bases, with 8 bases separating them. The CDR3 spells CASKTGNTEAFF. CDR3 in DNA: TGTGCCAGCAAGACGGGAAACACTGAAGCTTTCTTT.

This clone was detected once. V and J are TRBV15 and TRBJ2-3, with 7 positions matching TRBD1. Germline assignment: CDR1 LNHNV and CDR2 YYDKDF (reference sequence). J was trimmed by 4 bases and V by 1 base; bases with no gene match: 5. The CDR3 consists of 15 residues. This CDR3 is CATSRGPGGADTQYF. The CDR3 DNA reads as TGTGCCACCAGCAGAGGGCCAGGGGGTGCAGATACGCAGTATTTT.

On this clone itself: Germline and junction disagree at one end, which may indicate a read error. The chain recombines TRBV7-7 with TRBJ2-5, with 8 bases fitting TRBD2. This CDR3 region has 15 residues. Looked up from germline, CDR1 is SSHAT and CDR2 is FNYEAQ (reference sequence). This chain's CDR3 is CASSGRLRGDETQYF. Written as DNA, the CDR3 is TGTGCTAGCAGTGGCCGCTTGCGGGGGGATGAGACCCAGTACTTC. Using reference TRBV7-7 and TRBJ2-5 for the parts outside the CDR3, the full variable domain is GAGVSQSPRYKVTKRGQDVTLRCDPISSHATLYWYQQALGQGPEFLTYFNYEAQPDKSGLPSDRFSAERPEGSISTLTIQRTEQRDSAMYRCASSGRLRGDETQYFGPGTRLLVL.

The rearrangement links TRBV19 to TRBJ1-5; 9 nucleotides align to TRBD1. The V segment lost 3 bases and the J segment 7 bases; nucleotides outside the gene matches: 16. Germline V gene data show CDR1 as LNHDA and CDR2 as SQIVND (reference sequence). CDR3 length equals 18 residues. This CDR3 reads CASSMGQGGLHLVQPQHF. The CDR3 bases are TGTGCCAGTAGTATGGGACAGGGTGGATTACATTTAGTGCAGCCCCAGCATTTT.

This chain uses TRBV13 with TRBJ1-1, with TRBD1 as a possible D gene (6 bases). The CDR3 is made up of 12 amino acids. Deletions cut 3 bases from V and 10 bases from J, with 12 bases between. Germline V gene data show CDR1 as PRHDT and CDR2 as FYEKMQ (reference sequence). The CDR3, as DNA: TGTGCCAGCAGCTTCGTGGACAGTTTAGCTTTCTTT. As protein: CASSFVDSLAFF.

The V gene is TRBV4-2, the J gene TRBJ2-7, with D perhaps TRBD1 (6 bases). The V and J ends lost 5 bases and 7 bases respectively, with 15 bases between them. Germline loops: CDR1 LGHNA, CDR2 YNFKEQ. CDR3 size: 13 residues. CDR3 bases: TGTGCCAGCAGCGGCGTGGGGGCGGAGGAGCAGTACTTC. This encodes CASSGVGAEEQYF.

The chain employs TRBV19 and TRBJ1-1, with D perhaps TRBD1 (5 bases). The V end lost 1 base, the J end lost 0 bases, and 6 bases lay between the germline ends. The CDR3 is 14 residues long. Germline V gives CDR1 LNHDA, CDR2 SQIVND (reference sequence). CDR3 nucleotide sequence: TGTGCCAGTAGTATAGCAGGGATGAACACTGAAGCTTTCTTT. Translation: CASSIAGMNTEAFF.

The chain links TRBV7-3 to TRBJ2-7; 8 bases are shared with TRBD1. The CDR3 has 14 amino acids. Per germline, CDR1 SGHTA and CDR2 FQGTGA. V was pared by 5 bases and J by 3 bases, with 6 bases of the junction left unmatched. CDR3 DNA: TGTGCCAGCAGCCCCGACAGGGGCAGCTACGAGCAGTACTTC. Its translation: CASSPDRGSYEQYF.

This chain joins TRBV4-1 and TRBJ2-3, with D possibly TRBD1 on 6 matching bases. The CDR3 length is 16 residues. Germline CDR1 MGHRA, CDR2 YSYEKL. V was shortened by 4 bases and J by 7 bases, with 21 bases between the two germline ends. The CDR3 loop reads CASSRGQLVPTNTQYF. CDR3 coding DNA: TGCGCCAGCAGCCGGGGACAATTAGTACCCACGAATACGCAGTATTTT.

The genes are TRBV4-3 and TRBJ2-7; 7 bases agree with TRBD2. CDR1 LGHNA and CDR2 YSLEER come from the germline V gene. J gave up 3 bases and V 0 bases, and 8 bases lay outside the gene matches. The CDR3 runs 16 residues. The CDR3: CASSQDLFAGVYEQYF. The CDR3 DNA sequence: TGCGCCAGCAGCCAAGATCTATTCGCGGGGGTCTACGAGCAGTACTTC.

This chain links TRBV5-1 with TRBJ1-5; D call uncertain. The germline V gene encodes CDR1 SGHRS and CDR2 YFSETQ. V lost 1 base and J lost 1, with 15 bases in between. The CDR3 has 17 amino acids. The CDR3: CASSLRPGDGSNQPQHF. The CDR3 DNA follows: TGCGCCAGCAGCTTGCGGCCCGGGGATGGCAGCAATCAGCCCCAGCATTTT.

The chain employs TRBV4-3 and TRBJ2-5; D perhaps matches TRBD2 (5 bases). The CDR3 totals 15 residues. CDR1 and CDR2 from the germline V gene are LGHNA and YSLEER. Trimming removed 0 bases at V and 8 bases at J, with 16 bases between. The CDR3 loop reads CASSQDSLVGGTQYF. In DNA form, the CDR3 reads TGCGCCAGCAGCCAAGATTCCCTAGTTGGAGGAACCCAGTACTTC.

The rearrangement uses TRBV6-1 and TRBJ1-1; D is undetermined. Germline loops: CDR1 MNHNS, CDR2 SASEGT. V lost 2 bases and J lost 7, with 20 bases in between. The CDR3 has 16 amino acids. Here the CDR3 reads CASSESGRYVYGEAFF. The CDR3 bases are TGTGCCAGCAGTGAATCTGGCAGGTATGTCTATGGTGAAGCTTTCTTT.

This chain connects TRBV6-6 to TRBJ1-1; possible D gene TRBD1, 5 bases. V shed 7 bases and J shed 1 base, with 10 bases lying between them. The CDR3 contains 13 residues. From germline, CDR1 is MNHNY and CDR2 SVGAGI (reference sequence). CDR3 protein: CASKQVTNTEAFF. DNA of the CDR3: TGTGCCAGCAAACAGGTTACGAACACTGAAGCTTTCTTT.

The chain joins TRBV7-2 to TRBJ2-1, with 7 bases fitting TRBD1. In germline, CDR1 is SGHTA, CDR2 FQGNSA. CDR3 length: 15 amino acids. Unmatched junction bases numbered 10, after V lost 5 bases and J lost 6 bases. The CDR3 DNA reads TGTGCCAGCAGCCCAGACAGGGCCCTTATCAATGAGCAGTTCTTC. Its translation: CASSPDRALINEQFF. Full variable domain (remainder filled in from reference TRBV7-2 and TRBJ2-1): GAGVSQSPSNKVTEKGKDVELRCDPISGHTALYWYRQSLGQGLEFLIYFQGNSAPDKSGLPSDRFSAERTGGSVSTLTIQRTQQEDSAVYLCASSPDRALINEQFFGPGTRLTVL.

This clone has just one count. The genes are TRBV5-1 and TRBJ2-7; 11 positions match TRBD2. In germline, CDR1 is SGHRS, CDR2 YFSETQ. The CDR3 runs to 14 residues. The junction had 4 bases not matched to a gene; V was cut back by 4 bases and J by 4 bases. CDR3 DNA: TGCGCCAGCAGCCGTAGCGGGGGGGCGTACGAGCAGTACTTC. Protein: CASSRSGGAYEQYF.

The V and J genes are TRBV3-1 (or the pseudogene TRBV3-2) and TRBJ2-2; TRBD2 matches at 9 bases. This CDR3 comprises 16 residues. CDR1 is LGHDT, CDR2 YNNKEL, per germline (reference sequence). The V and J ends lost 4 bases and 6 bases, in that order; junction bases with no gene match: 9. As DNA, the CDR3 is TGTGCCAGCAGCCCGACGAGGACTAGCGTTTCCGGGGAGCTGTTTTTT. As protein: CASSPTRTSVSGELFF.

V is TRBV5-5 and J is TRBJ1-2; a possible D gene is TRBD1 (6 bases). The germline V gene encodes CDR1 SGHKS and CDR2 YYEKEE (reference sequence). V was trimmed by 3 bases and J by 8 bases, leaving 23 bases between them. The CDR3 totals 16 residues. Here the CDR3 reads CASSWTGTRLLDGYTF. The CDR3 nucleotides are TGTGCCAGCAGCTGGACCGGGACACGGTTATTGGACGGCTACACCTTC.

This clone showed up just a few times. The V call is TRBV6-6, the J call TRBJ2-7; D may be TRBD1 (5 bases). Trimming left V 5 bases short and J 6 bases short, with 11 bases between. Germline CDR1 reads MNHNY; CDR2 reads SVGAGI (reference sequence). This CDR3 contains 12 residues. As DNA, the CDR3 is TGTGCCAGCAGTACGACACAGGTCGAGCAGTACTTC. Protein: CASSTTQVEQYF.

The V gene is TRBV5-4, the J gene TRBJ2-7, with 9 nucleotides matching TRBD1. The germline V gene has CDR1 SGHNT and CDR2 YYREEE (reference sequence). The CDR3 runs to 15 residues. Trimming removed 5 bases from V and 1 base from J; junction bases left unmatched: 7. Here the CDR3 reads CASSHTGGASYEQYF. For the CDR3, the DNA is TGTGCCAGCAGTCACACAGGGGGCGCATCCTACGAGCAGTACTTC.

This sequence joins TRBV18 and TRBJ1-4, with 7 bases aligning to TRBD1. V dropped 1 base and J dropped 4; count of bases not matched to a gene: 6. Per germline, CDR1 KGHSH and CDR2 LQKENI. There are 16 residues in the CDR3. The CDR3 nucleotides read TGTGCCAGCTCACCACGGTCTGGGACAGATAATGAAAAACTGTTTTTT. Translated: CASSPRSGTDNEKLFF.